This TCR beta chain was captured by sequencing in a study of T cells in narcolepsy. The CDR3 has 14 amino acids. The trim removed 5 bases at V and 2 bases at J, leaving 8 bases unmatched. Per the germline V gene, CDR1 is SQVTM and CDR2 is ANQGSEA. Assay used: immunoSEQ multiplex PCR; TCRdb lists only in-frame clones, some missing. The sample lists about 33,000 clones, roughly 90% occurring once. This clonotype was obtained from a human donor with narcolepsy. Input material: CD45RA- memory CD4+ T cells from PBMCs. The chain carries TRBV29-1 and TRBJ1-1, with 7 bases that match TRBD1. CDR3 amino acids: CSVNKQGQNTEAFF. In nucleotides, the CDR3 is TGCAGCGTTAATAAACAGGGGCAAAACACTGAAGCTTTCTTT. The whole variable domain, filled in from reference TRBV29-1 and TRBJ1-1, reads SAVISQKPSRDICQRGTSLTIQCQVDSQVTMMFWYRQQPGQSLTLIATANQGSEATYESGFVIDKFPISRPNLTFSTLTVSNMSPEDSSIYLCSVNKQGQNTEAFFGQGTRLTVV.